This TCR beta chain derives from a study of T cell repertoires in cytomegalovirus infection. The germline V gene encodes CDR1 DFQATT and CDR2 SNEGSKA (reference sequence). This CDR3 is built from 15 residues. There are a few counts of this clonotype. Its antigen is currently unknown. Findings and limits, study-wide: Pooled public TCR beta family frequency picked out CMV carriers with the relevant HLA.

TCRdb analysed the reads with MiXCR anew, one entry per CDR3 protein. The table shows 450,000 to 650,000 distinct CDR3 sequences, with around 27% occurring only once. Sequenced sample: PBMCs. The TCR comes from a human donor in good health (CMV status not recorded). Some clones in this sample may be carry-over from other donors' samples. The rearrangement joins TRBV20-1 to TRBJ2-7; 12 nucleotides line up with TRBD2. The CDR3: CSALTSGSVSGEQYF. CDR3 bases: TGCAGCGCCTTGACTAGCGGGAGTGTCTCAGGGGAGCAGTACTTC.